The source of this TCR beta chain is a study of CD8+ T cells in alopecia areata. Study-wide background: Treated patients received severity scores based on the percentage of scalp area affected.

General study results and limits: Persistence during tofacitinib was seen for many expanded lesional clones in scalp and blood.

Treatment in this sample: oral pan-JAK inhibitor, 5-10 mg twice daily. Deletions cut 6 bases from V and 5 bases from J, with 7 bases between. Germline V lookup: CDR1 MGHDK, CDR2 SYGVNS. The CDR3 has 11 amino acids. The sequencing template was cDNA reverse transcribed from extracted RNA. This table comes from immunoSEQ multiplex PCR, and its TCRdb copy is limited to in-frame clones, with some not included. In the table there are some 95,000 clones, roughly 40% of which are singletons. To note about this clone: Antigen unknown.

The V gene is TRBV25-1, the J gene TRBJ2-5, with no clear D. This TCR was recovered from a human donor with alopecia areata. The sample here was CD8+ T cells sorted from blood, taken at week 24, from a patient treated with tofacitinib. In DNA, the CDR3 is TGTGCCAGCAGCCCGGGTGAGACCCAGTACTTC. Protein: CASSPGETQYF.